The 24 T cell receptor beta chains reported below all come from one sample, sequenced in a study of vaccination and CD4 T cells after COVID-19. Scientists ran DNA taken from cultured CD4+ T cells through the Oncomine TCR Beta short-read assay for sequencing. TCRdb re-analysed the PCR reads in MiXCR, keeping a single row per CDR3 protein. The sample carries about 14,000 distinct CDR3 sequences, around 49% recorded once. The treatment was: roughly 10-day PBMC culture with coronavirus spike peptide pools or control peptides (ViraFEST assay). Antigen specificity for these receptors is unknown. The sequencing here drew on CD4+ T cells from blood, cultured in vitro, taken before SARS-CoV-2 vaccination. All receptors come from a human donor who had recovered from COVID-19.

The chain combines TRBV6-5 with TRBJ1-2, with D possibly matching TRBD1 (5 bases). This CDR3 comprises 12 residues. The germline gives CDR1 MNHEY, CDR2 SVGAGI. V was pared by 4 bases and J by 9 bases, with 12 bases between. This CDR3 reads CASSLTVDRYTF. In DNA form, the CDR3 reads TGTGCCAGCAGTTTGACAGTTGACCGCTACACCTTC.

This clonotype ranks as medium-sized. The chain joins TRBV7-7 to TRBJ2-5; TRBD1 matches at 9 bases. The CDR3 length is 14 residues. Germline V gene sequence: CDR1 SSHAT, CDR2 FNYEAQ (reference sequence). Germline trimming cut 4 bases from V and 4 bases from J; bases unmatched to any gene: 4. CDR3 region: CASSSTGGRETQYF. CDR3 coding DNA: TGTGCCAGCAGCTCCACAGGGGGCCGAGAGACCCAGTACTTC.

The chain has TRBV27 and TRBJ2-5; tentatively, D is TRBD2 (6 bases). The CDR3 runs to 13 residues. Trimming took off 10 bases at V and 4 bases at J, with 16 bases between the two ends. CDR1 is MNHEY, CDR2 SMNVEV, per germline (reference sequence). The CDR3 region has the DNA TGTGCCACCAGGATGGGGGGTGGAGAGACCCAGTACTTC. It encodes CATRMGGGETQYF.

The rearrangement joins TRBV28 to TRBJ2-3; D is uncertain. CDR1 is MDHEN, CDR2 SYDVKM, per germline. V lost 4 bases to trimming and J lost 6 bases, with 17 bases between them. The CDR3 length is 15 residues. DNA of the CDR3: TGTGCCAGCAGTTCACGGACCCGACTGCCCGATACGCAGTATTTT. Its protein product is CASSSRTRLPDTQYF.

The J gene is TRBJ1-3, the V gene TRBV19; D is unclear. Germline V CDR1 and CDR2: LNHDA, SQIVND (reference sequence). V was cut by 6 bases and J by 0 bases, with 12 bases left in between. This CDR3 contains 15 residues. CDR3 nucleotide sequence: TGTGCCAGTAGAACCGACGGTCACTCTGGAAACACCATATATTTT. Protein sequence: CASRTDGHSGNTIYF.

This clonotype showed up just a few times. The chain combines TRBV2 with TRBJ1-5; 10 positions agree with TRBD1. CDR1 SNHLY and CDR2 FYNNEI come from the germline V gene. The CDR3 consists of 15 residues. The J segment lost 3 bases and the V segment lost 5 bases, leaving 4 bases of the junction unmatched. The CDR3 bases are TGTGCCAGCAGTCCGGGACAGGGGTACAATCAGCCCCAGCATTTT. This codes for CASSPGQGYNQPQHF.

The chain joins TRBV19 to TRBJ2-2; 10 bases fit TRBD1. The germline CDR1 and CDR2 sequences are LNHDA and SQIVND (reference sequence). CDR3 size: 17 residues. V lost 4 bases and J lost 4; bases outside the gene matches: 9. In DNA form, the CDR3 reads TGTGCCAGTAGTAGCCCCCCCGGGACAGGGGCCACCGGGGAGCTGTTTTTT. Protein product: CASSSPPGTGATGELFF.

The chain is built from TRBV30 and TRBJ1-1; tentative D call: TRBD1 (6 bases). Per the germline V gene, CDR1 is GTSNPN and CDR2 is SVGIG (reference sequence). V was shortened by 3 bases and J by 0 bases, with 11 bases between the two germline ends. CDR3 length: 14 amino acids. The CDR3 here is CAWSPGTMNTEAFF. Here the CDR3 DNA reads TGTGCCTGGAGCCCCGGGACAATGAACACTGAAGCTTTCTTT.

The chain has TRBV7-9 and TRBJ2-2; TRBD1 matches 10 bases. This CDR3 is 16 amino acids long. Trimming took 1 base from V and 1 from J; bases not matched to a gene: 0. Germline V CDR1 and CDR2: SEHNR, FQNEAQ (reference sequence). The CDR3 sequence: CASSLGDRGNTGELFF. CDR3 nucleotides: TGTGCCAGCAGCTTAGGGGACAGGGGGAACACCGGGGAGCTGTTTTTT.

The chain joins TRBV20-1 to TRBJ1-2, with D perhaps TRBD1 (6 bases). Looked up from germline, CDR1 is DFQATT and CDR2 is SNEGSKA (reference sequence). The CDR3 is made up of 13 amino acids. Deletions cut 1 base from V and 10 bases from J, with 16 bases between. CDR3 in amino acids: CSARATGPGVYTF. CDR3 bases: TGCAGTGCTAGAGCTACAGGGCCGGGTGTCTACACCTTC.

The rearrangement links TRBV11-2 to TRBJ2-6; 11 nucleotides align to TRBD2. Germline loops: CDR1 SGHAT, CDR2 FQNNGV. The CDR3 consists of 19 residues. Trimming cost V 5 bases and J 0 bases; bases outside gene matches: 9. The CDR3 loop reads CASSLTSGVFLSGANVLTF. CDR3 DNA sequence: TGTGCCAGCAGCCTGACTAGCGGGGTGTTCCTCTCTGGGGCCAACGTCCTGACTTTC.

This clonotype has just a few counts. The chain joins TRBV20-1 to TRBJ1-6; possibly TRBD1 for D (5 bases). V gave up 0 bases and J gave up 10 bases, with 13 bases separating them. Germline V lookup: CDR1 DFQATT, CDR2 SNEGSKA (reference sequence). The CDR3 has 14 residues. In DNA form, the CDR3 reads TGCAGTGCTAGAGATCGCGGGGGGAGCTCACCCCTCCACTTT. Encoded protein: CSARDRGGSSPLHF.

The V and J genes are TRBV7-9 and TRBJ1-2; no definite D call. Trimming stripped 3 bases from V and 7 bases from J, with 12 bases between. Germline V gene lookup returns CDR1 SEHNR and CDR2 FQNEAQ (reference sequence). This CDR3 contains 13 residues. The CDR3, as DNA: TGTGCCAGCAGCTTTCGAGACAATCTTGGCTACACCTTC. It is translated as CASSFRDNLGYTF.

The CDR3 DNA sequence: TGTGCCAGTATGGGCCCTTCAGATACGCAGTATTTT. Amino acids: CASMGPSDTQYF. The rearrangement links TRBV19 to TRBJ2-3; the D is unclear. V was shortened by 7 bases and J by 4 bases, with 9 bases between the two germline ends. Germline V gives CDR1 LNHDA, CDR2 SQIVND (reference sequence). The CDR3 runs to 12 residues. The whole variable domain, filled in from reference TRBV19 and TRBJ2-3, reads DGGITQSPKYLFRKEGQNVTLSCEQNLNHDAMYWYRQDPGQGLRLIYYSQIVNDFQKGDIAEGYSVSREKKESFPLTVTSAQKNPTAFYLCASMGPSDTQYFGPGTRLTVL.

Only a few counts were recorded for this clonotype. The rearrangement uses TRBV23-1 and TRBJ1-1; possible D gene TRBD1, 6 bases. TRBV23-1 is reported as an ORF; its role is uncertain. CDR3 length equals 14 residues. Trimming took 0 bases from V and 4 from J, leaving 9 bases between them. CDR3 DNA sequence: TGCGCCAGCAGTCAATCCAGGGGAGGCACTGAAGCTTTCTTT. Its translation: CASSQSRGGTEAFF.

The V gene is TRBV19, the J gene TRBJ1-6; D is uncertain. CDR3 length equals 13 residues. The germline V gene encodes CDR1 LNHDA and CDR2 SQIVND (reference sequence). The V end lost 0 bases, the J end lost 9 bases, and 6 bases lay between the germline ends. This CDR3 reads CASSIDDTSPLHF. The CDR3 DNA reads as TGTGCCAGTAGTATAGATGACACTTCACCCCTCCACTTT.

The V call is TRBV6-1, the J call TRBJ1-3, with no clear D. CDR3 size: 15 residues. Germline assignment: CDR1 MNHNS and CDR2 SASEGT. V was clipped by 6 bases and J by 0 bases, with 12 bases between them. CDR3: CASRMDALSGNTIYF. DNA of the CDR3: TGTGCCAGCAGAATGGACGCCCTCTCTGGAAACACCATATATTTT.

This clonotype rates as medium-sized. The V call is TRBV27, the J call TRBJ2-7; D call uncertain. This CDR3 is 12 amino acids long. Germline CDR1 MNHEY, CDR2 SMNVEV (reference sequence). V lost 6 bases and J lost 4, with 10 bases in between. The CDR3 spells CASSPSGYEQYF. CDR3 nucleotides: TGTGCCAGCAGCCCCTCCGGTTACGAGCAGTACTTC.

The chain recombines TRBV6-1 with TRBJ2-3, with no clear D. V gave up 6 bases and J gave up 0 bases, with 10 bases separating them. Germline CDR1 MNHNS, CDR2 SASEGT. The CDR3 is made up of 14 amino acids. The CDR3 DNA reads TGTGCCAGCAGCGTGAGCCAGAGCACAGATACGCAGTATTTT. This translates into CASSVSQSTDTQYF.

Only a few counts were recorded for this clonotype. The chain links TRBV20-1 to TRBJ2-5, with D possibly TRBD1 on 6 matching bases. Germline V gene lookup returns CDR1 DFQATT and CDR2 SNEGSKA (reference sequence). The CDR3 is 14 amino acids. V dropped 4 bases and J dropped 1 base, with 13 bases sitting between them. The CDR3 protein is CSATRGSGQETQYF. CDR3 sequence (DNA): TGCAGTGCTACGAGGGGGAGCGGCCAAGAGACCCAGTACTTC.

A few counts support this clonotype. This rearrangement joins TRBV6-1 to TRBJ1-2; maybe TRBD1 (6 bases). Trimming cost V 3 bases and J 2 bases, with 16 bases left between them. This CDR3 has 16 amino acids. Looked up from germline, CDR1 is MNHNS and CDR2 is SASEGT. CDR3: CASSDARGQLNYGYTF. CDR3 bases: TGTGCCAGCAGTGACGCTCGGGGGCAGTTAAACTATGGCTACACCTTC.

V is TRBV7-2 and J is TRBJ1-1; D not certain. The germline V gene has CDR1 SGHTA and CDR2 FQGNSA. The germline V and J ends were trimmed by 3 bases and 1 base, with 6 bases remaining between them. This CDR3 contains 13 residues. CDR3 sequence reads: CASSFPTNTEAFF. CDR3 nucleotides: TGTGCCAGCAGCTTCCCGACGAACACTGAAGCTTTCTTT.

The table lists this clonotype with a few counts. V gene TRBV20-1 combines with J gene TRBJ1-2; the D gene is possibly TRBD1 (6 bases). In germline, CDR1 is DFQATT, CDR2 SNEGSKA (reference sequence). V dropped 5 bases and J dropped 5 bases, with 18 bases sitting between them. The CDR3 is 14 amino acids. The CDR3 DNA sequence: TGCAGTGCTCGCGTACAGGGCGGGGGGTATGGCTACACCTTC. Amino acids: CSARVQGGGYGYTF.

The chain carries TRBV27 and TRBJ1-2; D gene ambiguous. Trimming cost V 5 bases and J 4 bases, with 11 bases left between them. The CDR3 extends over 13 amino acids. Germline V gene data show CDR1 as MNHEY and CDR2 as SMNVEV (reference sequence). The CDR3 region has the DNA TGTGCCAGCAGTACAGCGGGTGCCTATGGCTACACCTTC. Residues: CASSTAGAYGYTF.